Included here is one T cell receptor (beta chain) sequence, with context. Assay: immunoSEQ multiplex PCR; the TCRdb copy retains only in-frame clones and omits some. The sample carries fewer than 80,000 clones, 70% to 90% recorded once. These data come from a study of OX40 agonist ivuxolimab in advanced cancers. Study-level background: A history of anti-PD-1, anti-PD-L1 or anti-CTLA-4 therapy was acceptable, and around 36% had some.

Germline V gene lookup returns CDR1 SGHTA and CDR2 FQGNSA. Trimming took 0 bases from V and 2 from J, leaving 16 bases between them. The CDR3 is made up of 17 amino acids. Individuals having autoimmune disease history or systemic immunosuppression were not enrolled. The TCR originated in an adult with an advanced solid tumor such as melanoma, head and neck, liver or kidney cancer. This chain connects TRBV7-2 to TRBJ2-5, with D tentatively TRBD1 (6 bases). Source: CD4+ or CD8+ T cells sorted from blood, taken in a trial of the OX40 agonist ivuxolimab. The CDR3 DNA sequence: TGTGCCAGCAGCTTAGCCACGGCCAGGGGACAACAAGAGACCCAGTACTTC. Translation: CASSLATARGQQETQYF.